This entry lists 23 T cell receptor beta chains sequenced from one sample in a study of early T cells in non-severe SARS-CoV-2 infection. A single record per CDR3 protein comes from TCRdb applying MiXCR to the 5' RACE reads. Of around 58,000 distinct CDR3 sequences listed, 7.7% were seen once; the top ten hold about 11%. The specimen was whole blood, collected at baseline. The receptors originated from an adult who was a healthcare worker with PCR-confirmed SARS-CoV-2 infection or an uninfected control (not recorded which).

This clonotype was detected a few times. The rearrangement joins TRBV20-1 to TRBJ2-7; D perhaps matches TRBD1 (6 bases). CDR3 length: 15 residues. CDR1 is DFQATT, CDR2 SNEGSKA, per germline (reference sequence). Trimming cost V 5 bases and J 0 bases, with 17 bases left between them. The CDR3 DNA is TGCAGTGCTCGCCGAGCGGACAGTAGCTCCTACGAGCAGTACTTC. It specifies CSARRADSSSYEQYF.

This clonotype was counted ten times or more. The V call is TRBV7-2, the J call TRBJ1-4, with 7 bases identical to TRBD1. The CDR3 extends over 15 amino acids. V dropped 4 bases and J dropped 3; count of bases not matched to a gene: 5. CDR1 is SGHTA and CDR2 is FQGNSA in the germline V gene. CDR3 in DNA: TGTGCCAGCAGCTCGGAGGGGGCTGCTAATGAAAAACTGTTTTTT. It encodes CASSSEGAANEKLFF.

This clonotype was detected ten times or more. J is TRBJ1-4 and V is TRBV7-9, with 7 bases that match TRBD1. The CDR3 covers 15 residues. The germline V gene encodes CDR1 SEHNR and CDR2 FQNEAQ (reference sequence). The J segment lost 4 bases and the V segment lost 5 bases, leaving 7 bases of the junction unmatched. In DNA, the CDR3 is TGTGCCAGCAGCCTAGTAGGACAGGATAATGAAAAACTGTTTTTT. Its protein product is CASSLVGQDNEKLFF.

This clonotype came up a few times. This chain uses TRBV2 with TRBJ2-3; D not resolved. Germline values: CDR1 SNHLY, CDR2 FYNNEI. The CDR3 loop spans 12 amino acids. The ends were cut back, 1 base at V and 5 bases at J, with 4 bases in the middle. The CDR3 spells CASSEDGDTQYF. CDR3 nucleotides: TGTGCCAGCAGTGAAGATGGAGATACGCAGTATTTT.

The rearrangement links TRBV27 to TRBJ2-3, with D unclear. This CDR3 spans 17 amino acids. The V end lost 4 bases, the J end lost 1 base, and 18 bases lay between the germline ends. From germline, CDR1 is MNHEY and CDR2 SMNVEV (reference sequence). Here the CDR3 reads CASSSWLGRTRTDTQYF. CDR3 in DNA: TGTGCCAGCAGTTCCTGGCTCGGACGGACGCGCACAGATACGCAGTATTTT.

The chain employs TRBV7-2 and TRBJ2-3; tentatively, D is TRBD2 (6 bases). V gave up 4 bases and J gave up 2 bases, with 10 bases separating them. The germline V gene has CDR1 SGHTA and CDR2 FQGNSA. The CDR3 runs 14 residues. CDR3: CASSSRTNTDTQYF. The CDR3 DNA follows: TGTGCCAGCAGCTCGCGGACTAACACAGATACGCAGTATTTT.

V usage is TRBV7-9 and J usage is TRBJ2-1, with TRBD1 as a possible D gene (6 bases). The CDR3 consists of 13 residues. V was cut by 5 bases and J by 6 bases, with 11 bases left in between. Germline CDR1 and CDR2: SEHNR and FQNEAQ (reference sequence). In DNA, the CDR3 is TGTGCCAGCAGCCCAATGGACAGCAATGAGCAGTTCTTC. It encodes CASSPMDSNEQFF.

This clonotype has a count of ten or more. The genes are TRBV7-9 and TRBJ1-1; D perhaps matches TRBD1 (5 bases). Germline loops: CDR1 SEHNR, CDR2 FQNEAQ (reference sequence). The CDR3 runs to 15 residues. V lost 4 bases to trimming and J lost 5 bases, with 17 bases between them. In DNA, the CDR3 is TGTGCCAGCAGCTCCACCGGGACCGGAGGGACTGAAGCTTTCTTT. Translated: CASSSTGTGGTEAFF.

At least ten counts were recorded for this clonotype. This chain uses TRBV9 with TRBJ1-1; 9 bases match TRBD1. Trimming cost V 3 bases and J 4 bases; bases outside gene matches: 13. The germline V gene encodes CDR1 SGDLS and CDR2 YYNGEE. This CDR3 contains 17 residues. This CDR3 is CASSAHLPGQGGTEAFF. The DNA of the CDR3 is TGTGCCAGCAGCGCTCACTTACCGGGACAGGGTGGCACTGAAGCTTTCTTT.

The CDR3 spells CASSLGGTVQETQYF. The DNA for the CDR3 is TGTGCCAGCAGTTTAGGGGGGACAGTCCAAGAGACCCAGTACTTC. The chain employs TRBV12-3 or TRBV12-4 and TRBJ2-5, with 7 bases fitting TRBD1. The CDR3 sequence is 15 residues long. Losses at the gene ends were 1 base for V and 1 base for J; bases not matched to a gene: 3.

This clonotype appeared a few times. This chain connects TRBV25-1 to TRBJ1-5; perhaps TRBD1 as D (5 bases). Germline V CDR1 and CDR2: MGHDK, SYGVNS. The V end lost 1 base, the J end lost 7 bases, and 11 bases lay between the germline ends. CDR3 length equals 14 residues. The CDR3 DNA reads as TGTGCCAGCAGTGAATCAGGGTGGGGGCAGCCCCAGCATTTT. This gives the protein CASSESGWGQPQHF. Variable domain in full (rest from reference TRBV25-1 and TRBJ1-5): EADIYQTPRYLVIGTGKKITLECSQTMGHDKMYWYQQDPGMELHLIHYSYGVNSTEKGDLSSESTVSRIRTEHFPLTLESARPSHTSQYLCASSESGWGQPQHFGDGTRLSIL.

This clonotype was seen a few times. The V gene is TRBV20-1, the J gene TRBJ2-7; D possibly matches TRBD1 or TRBD2 (6 bases each). V was shortened by 0 bases and J by 4 bases, with 13 bases between the two germline ends. The CDR3 has 14 amino acids. The germline V gene encodes CDR1 DFQATT and CDR2 SNEGSKA (reference sequence). The CDR3 loop reads CSARDHGGGYEQYF. As DNA, the CDR3 is TGCAGTGCTAGAGATCACGGAGGGGGTTACGAGCAGTACTTC.

This clonotype was counted a few times. The rearrangement links TRBV18 to TRBJ1-6; 10 nucleotides agree with TRBD1. The germline V gene has CDR1 KGHSH and CDR2 LQKENI. This CDR3 has 16 amino acids. The ends lost 6 bases at V and 7 bases at J; junction bases unmatched: 9. Written as DNA, the CDR3 is TGTGCCAGCTCGCTAACCGGGACAGGGGAGAATTCACCCCTCCACTTT. It translates to CASSLTGTGENSPLHF. Supplemented by reference TRBV18 and TRBJ1-6, the full variable domain reads NAGVMQNPRHLVRRRGQEARLRCSPMKGHSHVYWYRQLPEEGLKFMVYLQKENIIDESGMPKERFSAEFPKEGPSILRIQQVVRGDSAAYFCASSLTGTGENSPLHFGNGTRLTVT.

This clonotype was found a few times. The rearrangement uses TRBV11-1 and TRBJ2-1; the match to TRBD1 covers 7 bases. After removal of 3 bases from V and 13 bases from J, the junction contained 15 bases not matched to a gene. CDR3 size: 15 residues. Per germline, CDR1 SGHAT and CDR2 FQDESV (reference sequence). This CDR3 reads CASSFLRGPGQAQFF. CDR3 DNA: TGTGCCAGCAGCTTTTTAAGGGGGCCCGGACAGGCCCAGTTCTTC.

This clonotype was counted at least ten times. This chain connects TRBV14 to TRBJ2-1, with 14 bases that match TRBD2. This CDR3 contains 19 residues. After removal of 0 bases from V and 4 bases from J, the junction contained 8 bases not matched to a gene. Per germline, CDR1 SGHDN and CDR2 FVKESK. Here the CDR3 reads CASSQEGAGLAGVYNEQFF. The CDR3 DNA follows: TGTGCCAGCAGCCAAGAAGGGGCGGGACTAGCGGGAGTTTACAATGAGCAGTTCTTC.

This clonotype came up many times. The V and J genes are TRBV19 and TRBJ2-2, with 10 positions matching TRBD1. Germline V gene data show CDR1 as LNHDA and CDR2 as SQIVND (reference sequence). This CDR3 comprises 16 residues. With V trimmed by 6 bases and J by 5 bases, 9 bases remained unmatched. The CDR3 nucleotides read TGTGCCAGTAGGGTCCCGGGACAGGGGAAAACCGGGGAGCTGTTTTTT. Protein sequence: CASRVPGQGKTGELFF. The whole variable domain, filled in from reference TRBV19 and TRBJ2-2, reads DGGITQSPKYLFRKEGQNVTLSCEQNLNHDAMYWYRQDPGQGLRLIYYSQIVNDFQKGDIAEGYSVSREKKESFPLTVTSAQKNPTAFYLCASRVPGQGKTGELFFGEGSRLTVL.

Only a few counts were recorded for this clonotype. This chain links TRBV19 with TRBJ2-2, with 10 bases that match TRBD1. The CDR3 extends over 15 amino acids. V dropped 5 bases and J dropped 4; count of bases not matched to a gene: 4. Germline values: CDR1 LNHDA, CDR2 SQIVND (reference sequence). The CDR3 region has the DNA TGTGCCAGTAGTGTCGGGACAGGGGTCACCGGGGAGCTGTTTTTT. This translates into CASSVGTGVTGELFF.

This clonotype was recorded a few times. The J gene is TRBJ2-3, the V gene TRBV12-3 or TRBV12-4, with 8 nucleotides matching TRBD1. V trimming: 5 bases; J trimming: 5 bases; junction bases outside the gene matches: 9. The CDR3 loop spans 15 amino acids. The CDR3 protein is CASSPRTGLQDTQYF. CDR3 coding DNA: TGTGCCAGCAGTCCCCGGACAGGGCTACAAGATACGCAGTATTTT.

Only a few counts were recorded for this clonotype. This chain uses TRBV7-8 with TRBJ2-7; 11 nucleotides line up with TRBD2. The CDR3 extends over 13 amino acids. Germline V gene lookup returns CDR1 SGHVS and CDR2 FQNEAQ. Trimming took 9 bases from V and 7 from J; bases not matched to a gene: 8. The CDR3 nucleotides read TGTGCCAGTAGACTAGCGGGATTCGTAGAGCAGTACTTC. Translation: CASRLAGFVEQYF.

The gene calls are TRBV6-5 and TRBJ2-2, with 13 positions matching TRBD2. Germline lookup yields CDR1 MNHEY and CDR2 SVGAGI. The CDR3 extends over 15 amino acids. Trimming at V came to 5 bases and at J to 4 bases, leaving 1 base not matched to a gene. CDR3 DNA sequence: TGTGCCAGCAGTAGACTAGCGGGAGGCACCGGGGAGCTGTTTTTT. This codes for CASSRLAGGTGELFF.

The rearrangement joins TRBV6-5 to TRBJ2-7; no definite D call. The CDR3 is 13 residues long. The V and J ends lost 5 bases and 3 bases respectively, with 11 bases between them. Per germline, CDR1 MNHEY and CDR2 SVGAGI. CDR3 residues: CASSKNSNYEQYF. CDR3 sequence (DNA): TGTGCCAGCAGTAAGAACTCCAACTACGAGCAGTACTTC.

The V call is TRBV27, the J call TRBJ1-3; D unresolved. V lost 0 bases and J 3 bases, leaving 9 bases between the germline ends. Germline values: CDR1 MNHEY, CDR2 SMNVEV (reference sequence). This CDR3 is built from 15 residues. The CDR3 DNA reads TGTGCCAGCAGTTTATCGCCCGGGATTGGAAACACCATATATTTT. It specifies CASSLSPGIGNTIYF.

In this sample, this clonotype turned up many times. The V gene is TRBV6-2 or TRBV6-3, the J gene TRBJ2-7, with 8 bases identical to TRBD2. Trimming took 5 bases from V and 2 from J; bases not matched to a gene: 11. Germline CDR1 and CDR2: MNHEY and SVGEGT. The length of the CDR3 is 16 residues. The CDR3, as DNA: TGTGCCAGCAGTACAGCGGGAGTCCCCCGCCCCTACGAGCAGTACTTC. Encoded protein: CASSTAGVPRPYEQYF.